This TCR beta chain was documented in a study of cytomegalovirus exposure and HLA in healthy donors. Overall study context: The roughly 700 first-cohort repertoires and the 95 to 150 validation repertoires shared the same platform, a later analysis reported.

On this clone: The antigen is undetermined.

TCRdb's table, derived via immunoSEQ multiplex PCR, lists solely in-frame clones and lacks some. Of about 60,000 clones listed, around nine tenths are singletons. Whole-study results and caveats: The finding came from a later analysis; first-cohort TCR clusters tended to co-occur in the 95 to 150 validation repertoires.

CDR1 MGHRA and CDR2 YSYEKL come from the germline V gene. This CDR3 has 18 residues. V was pared by 4 bases and J by 2 bases, with 14 bases of the junction left unmatched. Sample: PBMCs. The J gene is TRBJ2-7, the V gene TRBV4-1; 10 bases map to TRBD2. This TCR derives from a man aged 18 to 30 in good health and CMV-seronegative. Here the CDR3 DNA reads TGCGCCAGCAGCCTCCGAGAAACCCTAGCGGGGGCAACCTACGAGCAGTACTTC. It yields the protein CASSLRETLAGATYEQYF.